The 22 T cell receptor beta chains listed next were all sequenced from one sample in a study of control samples from healthy donors and cancer patients. Method: immunoSEQ multiplex PCR; TCRdb's copy keeps in-frame clones and lacks some. Of roughly 86,000 clones listed, 85% to 95% are singletons. Sequencing was done on a sample of blood. Receptors were obtained from a woman aged 25-40 years in good health.

The chain has TRBV30 and TRBJ1-4; TRBD1 is a possible D gene (6 bases). The CDR3 has 14 residues. V was clipped by 4 bases and J by 7 bases, with 16 bases between them. Germline CDR1 and CDR2: GTSNPN and SVGIG (reference sequence). This CDR3 is CAWKTQGRGEKLFF. As DNA, the CDR3 is TGTGCCTGGAAGACACAGGGAAGGGGTGAAAAACTGTTTTTT.

The chain recombines TRBV28 with TRBJ1-1; D remains unclear. In germline, CDR1 is MDHEN, CDR2 SYDVKM. There are 12 residues in the CDR3. V lost 7 bases and J 1 base, leaving 7 bases between the germline ends. The chain's CDR3 is CASTFQNTEAFF. CDR3 coding DNA: TGTGCCAGCACGTTCCAGAACACTGAAGCTTTCTTT.

The chain couples TRBV5-1 to TRBJ1-1; D gene ambiguous. Trimming left V 0 bases short and J 5 bases short, with 8 bases between. The CDR3 consists of 13 residues. CDR1 and CDR2 (germline): SGHRS, YFSETQ. CDR3 nucleotides: TGCGCCAGCAGCTTGGAAAGGTTAACTGAAGCTTTCTTT. It encodes CASSLERLTEAFF.

The chain uses TRBV10-3 and TRBJ1-5; no clear D. Looked up from germline, CDR1 is ENHRY and CDR2 is SYGVKD. This CDR3 is 12 amino acids long. V lost 3 bases, J lost 4 bases, and 4 bases lay in between. CDR3 DNA: TGTGCCATCAGTGACGGAAATCAGCCCCAGCATTTT. Residues: CAISDGNQPQHF.

The chain is built from TRBV9 and TRBJ1-4, with a weak D call TRBD1 (5 bases). The CDR3 is 16 residues long. Per the germline V gene, CDR1 is SGDLS and CDR2 is YYNGEE. V dropped 0 bases and J dropped 0 bases, with 9 bases sitting between them. The CDR3 nucleotides read TGTGCCAGCAGCGTAGCCCCGACAGCAACTAATGAAAAACTGTTTTTT. Amino acid sequence: CASSVAPTATNEKLFF.

The rearrangement joins TRBV5-1 to TRBJ2-2, with D perhaps matching TRBD1 (6 bases). Germline lookup yields CDR1 SGHRS and CDR2 YFSETQ. Trimming removed 4 bases at V and 5 bases at J, with 18 bases between. The CDR3 sequence is 16 residues long. The CDR3 loop is CASSLGHVTRTGELFF. Written as DNA, the CDR3 is TGCGCCAGCAGCCTGGGACACGTAACGAGAACCGGGGAGCTGTTTTTT.

The chain joins TRBV29-1 to TRBJ1-2, with 7 nucleotides matching TRBD1. CDR3 size: 13 residues. The trim removed 4 bases at V and 9 bases at J, leaving 11 bases unmatched. The germline CDR1 and CDR2 sequences are SQVTM and ANQGSEA. This CDR3 is CSVGVRGSFSYTF. DNA for the CDR3: TGCAGCGTTGGGGTCAGGGGGAGTTTTAGCTACACCTTC. Full variable domain (outside the CDR3, taken from reference TRBV29-1 and TRBJ1-2): SAVISQKPSRDICQRGTSLTIQCQVDSQVTMMFWYRQQPGQSLTLIATANQGSEATYESGFVIDKFPISRPNLTFSTLTVSNMSPEDSSIYLCSVGVRGSFSYTFGSGTRLTVV.

The V gene is TRBV25-1, the J gene TRBJ1-4, with D possibly TRBD1 on 5 matching bases. The CDR3 is made up of 14 amino acids. V was clipped by 9 bases and J by 5 bases, with 16 bases between them. Germline V gene data show CDR1 as MGHDK and CDR2 as SYGVNS. The CDR3 DNA follows: TGTGCCAGTAATAACCCGGGGGAAAATGAAAAACTGTTTTTT. Translating it yields CASNNPGENEKLFF.

The rearrangement links TRBV9 to TRBJ2-1; D tentatively reads TRBD1 or TRBD2 (5 bases each). This CDR3 region has 14 residues. Germline V lookup: CDR1 SGDLS, CDR2 YYNGEE. The V end lost 0 bases, the J end lost 7 bases, and 11 bases lay between the germline ends. The DNA of the CDR3 is TGTGCCAGCAGCGTAGGGTTCGGGGCGAATGAGCAGTTCTTC. Translation: CASSVGFGANEQFF.

The rearrangement links TRBV4-1 to TRBJ2-1, with 9 positions matching TRBD1. The germline CDR1 and CDR2 sequences are MGHRA and YSYEKL. The CDR3 consists of 14 residues. The ends lost 5 bases at V and 6 bases at J; junction bases unmatched: 5. This CDR3 is CASSSYRGPNEQFF. The CDR3 DNA follows: TGCGCCAGCAGCTCATACAGGGGGCCCAATGAGCAGTTCTTC.

This clone was recorded once. This chain connects TRBV6-1 to TRBJ1-2; 7 bases map to TRBD1. After removal of 3 bases from V and 4 bases from J, the junction contained 8 bases not matched to a gene. Germline values: CDR1 MNHNS, CDR2 SASEGT. The CDR3 totals 15 residues. CDR3 nucleotide sequence: TGTGCCAGCAGTGAGTCTTACAGGGGCGGCTATGGCTACACCTTC. Protein: CASSESYRGGYGYTF.

This sequence joins TRBV7-2 and TRBJ2-1; TRBD2 agrees at 7 bases. The CDR3 runs 15 residues. J gave up 1 base and V 1 base, and 1 base lay outside the gene matches. The germline V gene has CDR1 SGHTA and CDR2 FQGNSA. CDR3 in amino acids: CASSLGAGSYNEQFF. In DNA, the CDR3 is TGTGCCAGCAGCTTAGGAGCGGGGTCCTACAATGAGCAGTTCTTC.

CDR3 nucleotide sequence: TGTGCCAGTAGCGCGGGTAGGCGGGGGGCTTTCTACGAGCAGTACTTC. It yields the protein CASSAGRRGAFYEQYF. The rearrangement joins TRBV19 to TRBJ2-7; 8 nucleotides agree with TRBD2. Germline CDR1 is LNHDA and CDR2 is SQIVND (reference sequence). This CDR3 has 16 amino acids. Trimming at V came to 6 bases and at J to 3 bases, leaving 13 bases not matched to a gene.

This clone was seen a few times. The chain uses TRBV5-8 and TRBJ1-3, with TRBD1 as a possible D gene (5 bases). The germline V gene has CDR1 SGHTS and CDR2 YDEGEE. The CDR3 runs to 14 residues. Trimming took off 0 bases at V and 5 bases at J, with 9 bases between the two ends. CDR3 sequence reads: CASSLGRGRNTIYF. The DNA for the CDR3 is TGTGCCAGCAGCTTGGGGCGGGGCAGAAACACCATATATTTT.

J is TRBJ2-7 and V is TRBV27; maybe TRBD2 (5 bases). Germline assignment: CDR1 MNHEY and CDR2 SMNVEV (reference sequence). This CDR3 region has 13 residues. V was trimmed by 4 bases and J by 2 bases, leaving 9 bases between them. The chain's CDR3 is CASSSTGTYEQYF. The DNA of the CDR3 is TGTGCCAGCAGTTCGACGGGAACCTACGAGCAGTACTTC.

This chain uses TRBV9 with TRBJ2-3; D is unclear. The CDR3 spans 16 residues. CDR1 is SGDLS, CDR2 YYNGEE, per germline. V was cut by 0 bases and J by 1 base, with 12 bases left in between. The CDR3 DNA reads as TGTGCCAGCAGCGTAGTGACACAGCCGGGCACAGATACGCAGTATTTT. It specifies CASSVVTQPGTDTQYF.

This chain uses TRBV19 with TRBJ1-1, with D tentatively TRBD1 (6 bases). Trimming removed 4 bases from V and 5 bases from J, with 14 bases in between. CDR1 is LNHDA and CDR2 is SQIVND in the germline V gene (reference sequence). This CDR3 has 14 residues. The CDR3 loop is CASSTQGWVTEAFF. CDR3 DNA sequence: TGTGCCAGTAGTACACAGGGATGGGTAACTGAAGCTTTCTTT.

The V and J genes are TRBV15 and TRBJ2-7; D perhaps matches TRBD2 (6 bases). CDR3 length: 16 residues. V was clipped by 1 base and J by 0 bases, with 13 bases between them. The germline V gene encodes CDR1 LNHNV and CDR2 YYDKDF (reference sequence). The CDR3 nucleotides are TGTGCCACCAGCAGAGGAGCTAGCGAGGGCTCCTACGAGCAGTACTTC. Translated: CATSRGASEGSYEQYF.

This chain uses TRBV7-9 with TRBJ2-2, with D maybe TRBD2 (6 bases). This CDR3 region has 16 residues. Germline loops: CDR1 SEHNR, CDR2 FQNEAQ (reference sequence). The V gene lost 1 base and the J gene lost 6 bases, with 15 bases spanning the gap. This CDR3 reads CASSLDGGWLAGELFF. CDR3 DNA sequence: TGTGCCAGCAGCTTAGACGGAGGGTGGCTCGCCGGGGAGCTGTTTTTT. Looking up the rest from reference TRBV7-9 and TRBJ2-2 gives the full variable domain: DTGVSQNPRHKITKRGQNVTFRCDPISEHNRLYWYRQTLGQGPEFLTYFQNEAQLEKSRLLSDRFSAERPKGSFSTLEIQRTEQGDSAMYLCASSLDGGWLAGELFFGEGSRLTVL.

V usage is TRBV19 and J usage is TRBJ2-7; D may be TRBD2 (6 bases). The CDR3 sequence is 14 residues long. Deletions cut 7 bases from V and 0 bases from J, with 13 bases between. CDR1 is LNHDA and CDR2 is SQIVND in the germline V gene (reference sequence). CDR3 in amino acids: CASNDGGNSYEQYF. The CDR3 DNA follows: TGTGCCAGTAATGATGGGGGGAACTCCTACGAGCAGTACTTC.

The chain couples TRBV2 to TRBJ2-7; the match to TRBD1 covers 11 bases. The germline gives CDR1 SNHLY, CDR2 FYNNEI. The V gene end was trimmed by 6 bases and the J gene end by 3 bases; junction bases not matched to a gene: 7. There are 15 residues in the CDR3. CDR3 DNA sequence: TGTGCCAGCAGAGGGACAGGGGGTAAACTCTACGAGCAGTACTTC. Its protein product is CASRGTGGKLYEQYF.

About this clone itself: Other DNA sequences from this sample encode an identical CDR3 as well. As DNA, the CDR3 is TGCGCCAGCAGCTTGGCAGGGGGGTACACTGAAGCTTTCTTT. Its translation: CASSLAGGYTEAFF. The chain combines TRBV5-1 with TRBJ1-1; TRBD1 matches at 7 bases. V was pared by 0 bases and J by 3 bases, with 2 bases of the junction left unmatched. CDR1 and CDR2 (germline): SGHRS, YFSETQ. The CDR3 runs to 14 residues.